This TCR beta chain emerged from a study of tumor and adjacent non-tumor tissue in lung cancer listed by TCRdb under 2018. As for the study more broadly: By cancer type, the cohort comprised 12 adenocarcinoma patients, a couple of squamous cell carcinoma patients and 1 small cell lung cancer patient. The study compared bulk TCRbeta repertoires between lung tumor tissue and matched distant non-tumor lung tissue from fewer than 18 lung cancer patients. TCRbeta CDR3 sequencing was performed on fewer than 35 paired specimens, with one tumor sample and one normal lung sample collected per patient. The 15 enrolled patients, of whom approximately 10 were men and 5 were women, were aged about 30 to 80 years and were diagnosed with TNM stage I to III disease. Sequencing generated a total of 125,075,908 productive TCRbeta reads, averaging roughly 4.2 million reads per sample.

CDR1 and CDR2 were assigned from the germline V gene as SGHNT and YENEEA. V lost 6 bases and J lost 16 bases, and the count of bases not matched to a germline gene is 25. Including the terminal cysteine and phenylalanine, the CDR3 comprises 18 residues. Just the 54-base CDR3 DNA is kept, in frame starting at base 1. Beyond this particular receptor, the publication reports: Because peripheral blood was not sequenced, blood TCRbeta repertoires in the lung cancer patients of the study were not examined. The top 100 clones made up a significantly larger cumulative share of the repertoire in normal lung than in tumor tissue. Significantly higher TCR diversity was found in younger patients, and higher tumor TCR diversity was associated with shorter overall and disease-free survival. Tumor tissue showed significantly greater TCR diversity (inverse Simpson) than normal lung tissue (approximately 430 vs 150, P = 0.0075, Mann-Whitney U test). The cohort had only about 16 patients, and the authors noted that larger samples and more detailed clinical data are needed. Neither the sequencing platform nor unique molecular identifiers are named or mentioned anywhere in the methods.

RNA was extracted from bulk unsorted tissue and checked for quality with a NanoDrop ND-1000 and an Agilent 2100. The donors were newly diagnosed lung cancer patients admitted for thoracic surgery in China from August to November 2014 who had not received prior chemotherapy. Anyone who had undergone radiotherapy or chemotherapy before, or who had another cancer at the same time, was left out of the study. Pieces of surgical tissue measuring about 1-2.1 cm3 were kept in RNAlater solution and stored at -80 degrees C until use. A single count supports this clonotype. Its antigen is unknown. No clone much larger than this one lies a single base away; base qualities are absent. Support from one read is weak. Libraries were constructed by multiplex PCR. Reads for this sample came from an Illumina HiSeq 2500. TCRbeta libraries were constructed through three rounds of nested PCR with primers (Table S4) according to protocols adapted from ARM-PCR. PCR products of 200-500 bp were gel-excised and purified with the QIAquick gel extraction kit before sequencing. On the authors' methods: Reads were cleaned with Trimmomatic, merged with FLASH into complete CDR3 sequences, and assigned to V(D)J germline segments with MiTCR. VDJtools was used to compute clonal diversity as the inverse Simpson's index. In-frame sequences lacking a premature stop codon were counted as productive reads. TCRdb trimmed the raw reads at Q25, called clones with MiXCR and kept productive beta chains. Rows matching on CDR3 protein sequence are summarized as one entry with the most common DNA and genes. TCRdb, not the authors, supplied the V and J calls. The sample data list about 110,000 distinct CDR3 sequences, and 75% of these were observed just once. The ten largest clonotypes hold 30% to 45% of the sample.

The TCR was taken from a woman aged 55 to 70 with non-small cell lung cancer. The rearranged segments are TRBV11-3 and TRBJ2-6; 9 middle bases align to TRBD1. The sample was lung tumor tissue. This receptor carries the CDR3 CASRAGQGHQTGAIVLTF. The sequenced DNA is TGTGCCAGCAGAGCGGGACAGGGTCATCAAACTGGGGCCATCGTGCTGACTTTC.